Sequencing of this TCR beta chain was carried out in a study of HIV-infected children after antiretroviral therapy interruption. Study summary: Children were on planned treatment interruption or continuous treatment. General observations from the study: Naive CD4+ sequences overlapped less between time points once interruption began. Minor non-naive CD45RA+ populations, like EMRA or stem memory, might contaminate naive sorts.

V was pared by 5 bases and J by 11 bases, with 10 bases between. The CDR3 totals 11 residues. The TCR library was built from RNA with a 3' RACE protocol and unique molecular identifiers. One entry per CDR3 protein, called by TCRdb with MiXCR from the 3' RACE reads. Among about 37,000 distinct CDR3 sequences, about 6.5% were seen once, and the ten largest hold approximately 1%. Note on this clonotype: Its antigen is as yet unknown.

The sample's treatment: PENTA 11 planned treatment interruption arm or continuous ART arm. From thawed PBMCs, naive CD4+ CD45RA+ CD45RO- T cells were sorted. The sequenced sample was CD45RA+ CD4+ T cells from PBMCs, pooled from several time points, obtained from a donor given antiretroviral therapy, either interrupted or continuous. Subset reported: naive CD4+ CD45RA+ CD45RO- T cells. The receptor was isolated from a pool of human donors with HIV. The chain uses TRBV23-1 and TRBJ2-1, with D possibly matching TRBD2 (5 bases). Being an ORF, TRBV23-1 has a function that is uncertain. The CDR3 region is CASSTGNQQFF. DNA for the CDR3: TGCGCCAGCAGTACCGGGAATCAGCAGTTCTTC.